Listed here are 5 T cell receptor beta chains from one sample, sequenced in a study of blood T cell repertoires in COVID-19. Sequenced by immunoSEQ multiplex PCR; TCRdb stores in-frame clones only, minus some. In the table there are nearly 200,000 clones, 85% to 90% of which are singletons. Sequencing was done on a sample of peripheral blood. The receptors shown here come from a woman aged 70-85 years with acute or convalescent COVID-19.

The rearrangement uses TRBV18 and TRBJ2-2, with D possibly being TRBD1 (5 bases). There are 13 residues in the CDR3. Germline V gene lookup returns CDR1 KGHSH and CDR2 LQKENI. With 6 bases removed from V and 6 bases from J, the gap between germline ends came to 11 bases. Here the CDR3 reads CASSPRQSGELFF. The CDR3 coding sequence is TGTGCCAGCTCGCCGAGACAGTCCGGGGAGCTGTTTTTT.

The CDR3 loop reads CASSRGQGGQETQYF. The CDR3, as DNA: TGTGCCAGCAGCCGGGGACAGGGGGGCCAAGAGACCCAGTACTTC. The J gene is TRBJ2-5, the V gene TRBV11-3; 11 bases map to TRBD1. The CDR3 sequence is 15 residues long. V lost 5 bases and J lost 1; bases outside the gene matches: 3. CDR1 SGHNT and CDR2 YENEEA come from the germline V gene.

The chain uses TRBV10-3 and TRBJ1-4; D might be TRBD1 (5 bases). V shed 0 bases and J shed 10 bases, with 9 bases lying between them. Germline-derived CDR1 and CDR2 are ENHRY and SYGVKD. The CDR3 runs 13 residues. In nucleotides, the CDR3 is TGTGCCATCAGTGAGTCGCCCCAGGGAAAACTGTTTTTT. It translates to CAISESPQGKLFF.

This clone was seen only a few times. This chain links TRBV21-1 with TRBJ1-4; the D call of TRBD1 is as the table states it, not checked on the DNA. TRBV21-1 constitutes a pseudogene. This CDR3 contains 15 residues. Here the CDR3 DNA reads TGTGCCAGCAGCGGACACAGGGGGCGGAGTGAAAAACTGTTTTTT. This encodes CASSGHRGRSEKLFF.

The CDR3 sequence: CASSSPGALAKNIQYF. In DNA form, the CDR3 reads TGTGCCAGCAGTTCCCCAGGGGCCCTAGCCAAAAACATTCAGTACTTC. This chain uses TRBV28 with TRBJ2-4, with D possibly TRBD1 on 6 matching bases. The CDR3 is 16 amino acids. Germline CDR1 MDHEN, CDR2 SYDVKM. Trimming took off 4 bases at V and 0 bases at J, with 13 bases between the two ends.